The rows below give T cell receptor beta chains drawn from one sample of a study of regulatory T cells in long-lasting Graves disease. TCRdb itself ran the multiplex PCR reads through MiXCR, one entry per CDR3 protein. The sample contains around 510,000 distinct CDR3 sequences, roughly 20% of which appear only once. The sample consisted of peripheral blood mononuclear cells (PBMCs), taken when the disease was refractory, from a patient treated with antithyroid drugs. The receptors were sampled from a female donor with Graves disease. The CDR3 runs from the conserved cysteine through the conserved F or W. A D gene is named only where the DNA matches it firmly. Not all rows give a size; the values are once, few, many and, for expanded clones, a class.

>TRBD2|TRBJ2-7|TRBV28|once
CASREASGTHEQYF
TGTGCCAGCAGAGAGGCTAGCGGGACCCACGAGCAGTACTTC
>NA|TRBJ1-1|TRBV5-4|NA
CASSYLGKGDTEAFF
TGTGCCAGCAGCTACCTGGGGAAGGGGGATACTGAAGCTTTCTTT
>NA|TRBJ1-1|TRBV12-5|many
CASAPGAAEAFF
TGTGCTAGTGCCCCAGGGGCAGCCGAAGCTTTCTTT
>TRBD1|TRBJ1-5|TRBV28|many
CASSLGQGLGENQPQHF
TGTGCCAGCAGTTTGGGACAGGGCTTAGGAGAGAATCAGCCCCAGCATTTT
>NA|TRBJ1-1|TRBV5-6|few
CASSFGLHGTEAFF
TGTGCCAGCAGCTTCGGGTTACACGGGACTGAAGCTTTCTTT
>NA|TRBJ1-1|TRBV30|few
CAWSRGGITEAFF
TGTGCCTGGAGTAGGGGTGGGATCACTGAAGCTTTCTTT
>TRBD1|TRBJ1-1|TRBV3-1|NA
CASSPKEGQGREAFF
TGTGCCAGCAGCCCTAAGGAAGGACAGGGAAGGGAAGCTTTCTTT
>NA|TRBJ1-2|TRBV3-1|NA
CASSPTPSRRANYGYTF
TGTGCCAGCAGCCCAACTCCTTCCAGGCGAGCTAACTATGGCTACACCTTC
>NA|TRBJ2-7|TRBV28|many
CASRSTDGSEDEQYF
TGTGCCAGCAGGTCAACGGACGGGTCTGAGGACGAGCAGTACTTC
>TRBD1|TRBJ1-2|TRBV11-2|few
CASSFGTENGYTF
TGTGCCAGCAGCTTTGGGACAGAGAATGGCTACACCTTC
>NA|TRBJ2-7|TRBV28|many
CASRHRDGHYEQYF
TGTGCCAGCAGGCACCGGGACGGGCACTACGAGCAGTACTTC
>NA|TRBJ1-2|TRBV5-6|NA
CASSFAGRNYGYTF
TGTGCCAGCAGCTTTGCAGGGAGGAACTATGGCTACACCTTC
>NA|TRBJ2-5|TRBV27|many
CASRQALEETQYF
TGTGCCAGCAGGCAGGCTTTAGAAGAGACCCAGTACTTC
>NA|TRBJ1-5|TRBV19|few
CASSLIAGPQHF
TGTGCCAGTAGTCTCATAGCAGGGCCCCAGCATTTT
>NA|TRBJ1-5|TRBV27|NA
CACSFEFNQPQHF
TGTGCCTGCAGTTTCGAATTCAATCAGCCCCAGCATTTT
>TRBD2|TRBJ2-3|TRBV12-3/TRBV12-4|few
CASTAGERDYTDTQYF
TGTGCCAGCACCGCGGGCGAGCGGGACTACACAGATACGCAGTATTTT
>NA|TRBJ1-1|TRBV27|many
CASSLYLNTEAFF
TGTGCCAGCAGCCTATATCTGAACACTGAAGCTTTCTTT
>NA|TRBJ1-2|TRBV28|many
CASSDGLSYTF
TGTGCCAGCAGTGATGGGCTTAGCTACACCTTC
>TRBD2|TRBJ2-7|TRBV28|NA
CASSSSGGSCEQYF
TGTGCCAGCAGTTCCAGCGGGGGGTCCTGCGAGCAGTACTTC
>NA|TRBJ1-1|TRBV12-3/TRBV12-4|many
CASSLSRRQGEAFF
TGTGCCAGCAGTTTATCAAGACGGCAGGGTGAAGCTTTCTTT
>TRBD1|TRBJ2-7|TRBV20-1|many
CSATPGTGAYEQYF
TGCAGTGCTACCCCCGGGACAGGAGCCTACGAGCAGTACTTC
>NA|TRBJ2-6|TRBV7-9|NA
CASSHLGAGYGANVLTF
TGTGCCAGCAGCCACCTTGGGGCCGGGTATGGGGCCAACGTCCTGACTTTC
>TRBD1|TRBJ1-2|TRBV25-1|NA
CASSESVGQGAFGYTF
TGTGCCAGCAGTGAAAGCGTCGGACAGGGGGCGTTTGGCTACACCTTC
>NA|TRBJ2-5|TRBV7-6|many
CASSLEYPRLFVETQYF
TGTGCCAGCAGCTTAGAGTACCCACGGCTCTTCGTAGAGACCCAGTACTTC
>NA|TRBJ2-1|TRBV28|NA
CASNPDRSYNEQFF
TGTGCCAGCAACCCCGACAGATCCTACAATGAGCAGTTCTTC
>NA|TRBJ1-5|TRBV3-1|many
CASSQEPGNQPQHF
TGTGCCAGCAGCCAAGAGCCAGGGAATCAGCCCCAGCATTTT